This TCR beta chain originates from a study of T-cell reconstitution after alpha-beta-depleted transplantation in children. Preparing the TCRbeta library involved the use of unique molecular identifiers. TCRdb passed the PCR reads through MiXCR, listing each CDR3 protein once. The sample comprises around 370,000 distinct CDR3 sequences, under 13% of which are singletons, and 2% to 3% rests with the top ten. This CDR3 has 19 residues. The V and J ends lost 9 bases and 0 bases, in that order; junction bases with no gene match: 18. The germline V gene encodes CDR1 MNHEY and CDR2 SMNVEV (reference sequence).

This TCR came from a human donor who donated a stem cell graft to a child with acute lymphoblastic leukemia. The sample was PBMCs from the stem cell graft donor, taken from the stem cell graft. The chain uses TRBV27 and TRBJ2-7; 12 bases agree with TRBD2. The CDR3 protein is CASLRTIELAGGPSYEQYF. DNA of the CDR3: TGTGCCAGTCTCCGCACAATCGAGCTAGCGGGAGGGCCCTCCTACGAGCAGTACTTC.